The 10 T cell receptor beta chains below were found in one sample sequenced in a study of control samples from healthy donors and cancer patients. TCRdb's copy holds only in-frame clones and misses some; the assay was immunoSEQ multiplex PCR. The table has over 90,000 clones, approximately 90% seen once. Sequencing was carried out using PBMCs. These receptors were taken from a man aged 60 to 75 with lung cancer.

The rearrangement joins TRBV11-1 to TRBJ1-2; D perhaps matches TRBD1 (6 bases). The V gene's germline CDR1 is SGHAT and CDR2 FQDESV (reference sequence). This CDR3 is built from 16 residues. Trimming took off 5 bases at V and 3 bases at J, with 19 bases between the two ends. CDR3 sequence (DNA): TGTGCCAGCAGCCTAGGAGGGCCAGGGGTATACTATGGCTACACCTTC. The encoded protein is CASSLGGPGVYYGYTF.

V and J are TRBV9 and TRBJ1-6; TRBD1 agrees at 7 bases. Losses at the gene ends were 4 bases for V and 3 bases for J; bases not matched to a gene: 4. Per germline, CDR1 SGDLS and CDR2 YYNGEE. The length of the CDR3 is 15 residues. Here the CDR3 reads CASSPRTGYNSPLHF. DNA for the CDR3: TGTGCCAGCAGCCCTCGGACAGGCTATAATTCACCCCTCCACTTT. Drawing the rest from reference TRBV9 and TRBJ1-6, the complete variable domain is DSGVTQTPKHLITATGQRVTLRCSPRSGDLSVYWYQQSLDQGLQFLIQYYNGEERAKGNILERFSAQQFPDLHSELNLSSLELGDSALYFCASSPRTGYNSPLHFGNGTRLTVT.

J is TRBJ1-2 and V is TRBV5-1, with 7 bases matching TRBD1. The V and J ends lost 0 bases and 5 bases, in that order; junction bases with no gene match: 4. Germline V CDR1 and CDR2: SGHRS, YFSETQ. This CDR3 region has 14 residues. CDR3 residues: CASSLAGRGYGYTF. The DNA for the CDR3 is TGCGCCAGCAGCTTGGCCGGCAGGGGGTATGGCTACACCTTC.

V is TRBV11-2 and J is TRBJ2-1, with 9 positions matching TRBD2. The CDR3 totals 16 residues. Germline CDR1 SGHAT, CDR2 FQNNGV. J gave up 0 bases and V 9 bases, and 9 bases lay outside the gene matches. CDR3 protein: CASGGSGGRSYNEQFF. The CDR3 nucleotides read TGTGCCAGTGGGGGTAGCGGGGGACGCTCCTACAATGAGCAGTTCTTC.

This chain links TRBV11-2 with TRBJ2-7; 7 bases fit TRBD1. The CDR3 is 14 residues long. Per the germline V gene, CDR1 is SGHAT and CDR2 is FQNNGV. The J segment lost 4 bases and the V segment lost 3 bases, leaving 6 bases of the junction unmatched. The CDR3 reads CASSFDRVRYEQYF. The CDR3 DNA reads as TGTGCCAGCAGCTTCGACAGGGTTCGTTACGAGCAGTACTTC.

The chain combines TRBV5-1 with TRBJ1-2; D gene uncertain. With 0 bases removed from V and 4 bases from J, the gap between germline ends came to 16 bases. The CDR3 loop spans 16 amino acids. Germline V gives CDR1 SGHRS, CDR2 YFSETQ. The DNA of the CDR3 is TGCGCCAGCAGCTTGGCCCAAGGCGTGGGGATCTATGGCTACACCTTC. Its protein product is CASSLAQGVGIYGYTF.

The gene calls are TRBV7-9 and TRBJ2-5; TRBD2 aligns across 8 bases. This CDR3 comprises 16 residues. Germline V gene lookup returns CDR1 SEHNR and CDR2 FQNEAQ (reference sequence). With 3 bases clipped from V and 4 bases from J, the junction kept 10 bases outside the gene matches. CDR3 DNA: TGTGCCAGCAGCTTCTCTCTTAGCGGGGCCGGAGAGACCCAGTACTTC. Protein: CASSFSLSGAGETQYF. Filled out from reference TRBV7-9 and TRBJ2-5, the complete variable domain reads DTGVSQNPRHKITKRGQNVTFRCDPISEHNRLYWYRQTLGQGPEFLTYFQNEAQLEKSRLLSDRFSAERPKGSFSTLEIQRTEQGDSAMYLCASSFSLSGAGETQYFGPGTRLLVL.

The chain is built from TRBV4-1 and TRBJ2-6; 9 bases align to TRBD1. The V gene's germline CDR1 is MGHRA and CDR2 YSYEKL. The CDR3 consists of 18 residues. The V gene end was trimmed by 2 bases and the J gene end by 4 bases; junction bases not matched to a gene: 9. CDR3: CASSQSPGTGSGANVLTF. In DNA, the CDR3 is TGCGCCAGCAGCCAAAGTCCCGGGACAGGGTCCGGGGCCAACGTCCTGACTTTC.

The V and J genes are TRBV20-1 and TRBJ1-5, with D unclear. V was trimmed by 3 bases and J by 4 bases, leaving 16 bases between them. There are 15 residues in the CDR3. CDR1 and CDR2 (germline): DFQATT, SNEGSKA (reference sequence). The CDR3 spells CSASRSWAWNQPQHF. The CDR3 region has the DNA TGCAGTGCTAGTAGGTCGTGGGCTTGGAATCAGCCCCAGCATTTT.

The gene calls are TRBV18 and TRBJ2-3, with no clear D. Trimming stripped 8 bases from V and 1 base from J, with 10 bases between. This CDR3 contains 13 residues. CDR1 is KGHSH, CDR2 LQKENI, per germline. CDR3 sequence reads: CASQVSRTDTQYF. CDR3 DNA sequence: TGTGCCAGCCAGGTCTCCCGCACAGATACGCAGTATTTT.